A single sample gave rise to the 22 T cell receptor beta chains below, sequenced in a study of T-cell memory formation after mild COVID-19. One entry per CDR3 protein, called by TCRdb with MiXCR from the 5' RACE reads. This table holds 150,000 to 200,000 distinct CDR3 sequences, roughly 18% found once. Sequencing input: PBMCs or a T cell subset sorted from them (not recorded which). These receptors were collected from a man aged 18 to 29 who had mild COVID-19 (a few samples of this study predate the infection). Cell type and time point are not known.

The V and J genes are TRBV5-1 and TRBJ1-2, with D unclear. V lost 2 bases to trimming and J lost 3 bases, with 8 bases between them. CDR3 length: 13 amino acids. Germline V gene sequence: CDR1 SGHRS, CDR2 YFSETQ. The CDR3, as DNA: TGCGCCAGCAGCTTCAGCGCGGACTATGGCTACACCTTC. This sequence encodes CASSFSADYGYTF.

This clonotype has a handful of counts. The chain recombines TRBV25-1 with TRBJ2-7; D unresolved. The CDR3 is 15 residues long. In germline, CDR1 is MGHDK, CDR2 SYGVNS. Trimming removed 4 bases from V and 6 bases from J, with 19 bases in between. CDR3 DNA sequence: TGTGCCAGCAGTGTCACCCGTAGCTATGATAGCGAGCAGTACTTC. Its translation: CASSVTRSYDSEQYF.

This clonotype was detected ten times or more. This chain links TRBV5-1 with TRBJ2-3; TRBD1 agrees at 9 bases. V shed 8 bases, J shed 2 bases, and the junction held 3 bases outside the gene matches. Germline V gene data show CDR1 as SGHRS and CDR2 as YFSETQ. The CDR3 length is 13 residues. The CDR3 sequence is CASRTGVTDTQYF. The CDR3 nucleotides are TGCGCCAGTAGGACAGGGGTCACAGATACGCAGTATTTT.

The V gene is TRBV5-1, the J gene TRBJ1-2; D is ambiguous. V lost 2 bases, J lost 4 bases, and 12 bases lay in between. Germline V CDR1 and CDR2: SGHRS, YFSETQ. CDR3 length: 14 residues. The CDR3 sequence is CASSFSQVGYGYTF. CDR3 DNA sequence: TGCGCCAGCAGCTTCTCTCAGGTCGGCTATGGCTACACCTTC.

This clonotype was seen a few times. The chain recombines TRBV10-1 with TRBJ2-5; 8 bases match TRBD1. CDR3 length: 18 residues. Trimming cost V 0 bases and J 1 base; bases outside gene matches: 10. CDR1 WNHNN and CDR2 SYGVQD come from the germline V gene (reference sequence). The chain's CDR3 is CASSESPIGQGGQETQYF. CDR3 coding DNA: TGCGCCAGCAGTGAGTCACCCATCGGACAGGGCGGCCAAGAGACCCAGTACTTC.

The chain carries TRBV20-1 and TRBJ2-5; 8 nucleotides agree with TRBD2. V lost 6 bases and J lost 7; bases outside the gene matches: 10. Germline V gene sequence: CDR1 DFQATT, CDR2 SNEGSKA (reference sequence). The CDR3 sequence is 13 residues long. CDR3 nucleotides: TGCAGTGCGATACGCGGGGGGAGGGGGACCCAGTACTTC. Protein product: CSAIRGGRGTQYF.

This rearrangement joins TRBV29-1 to TRBJ2-3; D not resolved. Looked up from germline, CDR1 is SQVTM and CDR2 is ANQGSEA. The CDR3 has 12 residues. The V end was cut by 4 bases, the J end by 4 bases, with 9 bases between. The CDR3 region has the DNA TGCAGCGTTGTGGGTAGAGCAGATACGCAGTATTTT. It translates to CSVVGRADTQYF.

This clonotype was counted only a few times. The rearrangement joins TRBV5-1 to TRBJ1-1; tentatively, D is TRBD1 (6 bases). There are 14 residues in the CDR3. The V end lost 5 bases, the J end lost 4 bases, and 15 bases lay between the germline ends. Germline-derived CDR1 and CDR2 are SGHRS and YFSETQ. CDR3 residues: CASSLTRGATEAFF. In DNA, the CDR3 is TGCGCCAGCAGTCTCACCAGGGGTGCCACTGAAGCTTTCTTT.

The sample holds a few counts of this clonotype. The chain recombines TRBV20-1 with TRBJ2-6, with D perhaps being TRBD1 or TRBD2 (5 bases each). Germline V CDR1 and CDR2: DFQATT, SNEGSKA (reference sequence). Trimming took off 6 bases at V and 4 bases at J, with 13 bases between the two ends. The length of the CDR3 is 14 residues. Here the CDR3 reads CSAARGRGANVLTF. In DNA, the CDR3 is TGCAGTGCCGCCCGGGGCAGAGGGGCCAACGTCCTGACTTTC.

The CDR3 spells CASRRGKGGELFF. The CDR3 region has the DNA TGTGCCAGCAGGCGGGGGAAGGGCGGGGAGCTGTTTTTT. This chain uses TRBV9 with TRBJ2-2, with 7 bases that match TRBD2. The CDR3 covers 13 residues. Per the germline V gene, CDR1 is SGDLS and CDR2 is YYNGEE. The V and J ends lost 5 bases and 7 bases, in that order; junction bases with no gene match: 5.

V gene TRBV6-6 combines with J gene TRBJ2-7; perhaps TRBD1 as D (6 bases). The length of the CDR3 is 15 residues. The germline V gene has CDR1 MNHNY and CDR2 SVGAGI (reference sequence). CDR3 protein: CASSYIGGSSYEKYV. In DNA, the CDR3 is TGTGCCAGCAGTTACATAGGGGGTAGCTCCTACGAGAAGTACGTC.

This clonotype was found a few times. The chain combines TRBV6-5 with TRBJ2-7; D possibly corresponds to TRBD2 (6 bases). The germline CDR1 and CDR2 sequences are MNHEY and SVGAGI. The V end was cut by 0 bases, the J end by 0 bases, with 9 bases between. CDR3 size: 15 residues. CDR3 region: CASSYSGAGSYEQYF. The CDR3 DNA is TGTGCCAGCAGTTACTCGGGAGCGGGCTCCTACGAGCAGTACTTC.

The CDR3 loop is CASSSQIQTSGAIEQFF. Written as DNA, the CDR3 is TGTGCCAGCAGTTCCCAAATCCAGACTAGCGGGGCGATCGAGCAGTTCTTC. The chain recombines TRBV12-3 or TRBV12-4 with TRBJ2-1; 11 bases are shared with TRBD2. V lost 4 bases, J lost 10 bases, and 15 bases stayed unmatched. This CDR3 spans 17 amino acids.

In its sample, this clonotype was seen many times. The chain recombines TRBV5-1 with TRBJ1-1; D is possibly TRBD1 (6 bases). This CDR3 has 13 residues. Trimming took off 4 bases at V and 8 bases at J, with 15 bases between the two ends. Germline assignment: CDR1 SGHRS and CDR2 YFSETQ. CDR3 in amino acids: CASSPGDGGEAFF. CDR3 nucleotides: TGCGCCAGCAGCCCAGGGGACGGGGGAGAAGCTTTCTTT.

The rearrangement uses TRBV6-5 and TRBJ1-4; D unresolved. The V gene's germline CDR1 is MNHEY and CDR2 SVGAGI. CDR3 length equals 14 residues. Between the trimmed V and J ends, which lost 6 bases and 0 bases, there was a span of 8 bases. Written as DNA, the CDR3 is TGTGCCAGCAGCTACATCTCAACTAATGAAAAACTGTTTTTT. Encoded protein: CASSYISTNEKLFF.

The chain joins TRBV21-1 to TRBJ1-6; the D call of TRBD1 is as the table states it, not checked on the DNA. TRBV21-1 is tagged as a pseudogene. This CDR3 has 17 amino acids. The CDR3, as DNA: TGTGCCAGCAGCTGCACGTTCCTGGGGACAAAATGTTCACCCCTCCACTTT. It yields the protein CASSCTFLGTKCSPLHF.

This clonotype was seen only a few times. The chain couples TRBV6-6 to TRBJ1-2, with D possibly matching TRBD1 (6 bases). Germline-derived CDR1 and CDR2 are MNHNY and SVGAGI (reference sequence). Between the trimmed V and J ends, which lost 5 bases and 5 bases, there was a span of 18 bases. The CDR3 covers 15 residues. As DNA, the CDR3 is TGTGCCAGCAGTCAGATGGCAGGGGCGTATTATGGCTACACCTTC. Translation: CASSQMAGAYYGYTF.

Ten or more counts support this clonotype. J is TRBJ2-7 and V is TRBV7-2; D is uncertain. V gave up 1 base and J gave up 0 bases, with 10 bases separating them. This CDR3 comprises 15 residues. The germline V gene encodes CDR1 SGHTA and CDR2 FQGNSA. The CDR3 region is CASSLVPSSSYEQYF. The CDR3 nucleotides read TGTGCCAGCAGCTTAGTACCGTCGAGCTCCTACGAGCAGTACTTC.

The chain combines TRBV12-3 or TRBV12-4 with TRBJ1-1; 8 bases fit TRBD1. J lost 1 base, V lost 5 bases, and 6 bases had no gene match. The CDR3 is 15 residues long. The CDR3 reads CASSLRTGKNTEAFF. The CDR3 region has the DNA TGTGCCAGCAGTCTTCGGACAGGGAAGAACACTGAAGCTTTCTTT.

The sample holds a few counts of this clonotype. The J gene is TRBJ2-7, the V gene TRBV15; 10 bases match TRBD1. Germline values: CDR1 LNHNV, CDR2 YYDKDF (reference sequence). V shed 3 bases, J shed 2 bases, and the junction held 4 bases outside the gene matches. The CDR3 is 15 residues long. The CDR3 coding sequence is TGTGCCACCAGCAGGGACAGGGGGGGAACCTACGAGCAGTACGTC. This sequence encodes CATSRDRGGTYEQYV.

This clonotype was counted ten times or more. The CDR3 region is CASSLVDSYNEQFF. CDR3 bases: TGTGCCAGCAGCTTGGTCGACAGTTACAATGAGCAGTTCTTC. The chain is built from TRBV5-5 and TRBJ2-1; perhaps TRBD1 as D (5 bases). The CDR3 runs to 14 residues. The V end was cut by 0 bases, the J end by 4 bases, with 8 bases between. Germline loops: CDR1 SGHKS, CDR2 YYEKEE (reference sequence).

The sample holds a few counts of this clonotype. The CDR3 DNA reads TGTGCCAGTTATAGCGTGGGAGGCGGAGAGACCCAGTACTTC. Residues: CASYSVGGGETQYF. V and J are TRBV2 and TRBJ2-5, with D possibly being TRBD2 (6 bases). The CDR3 is made up of 14 amino acids. Trimming took 9 bases from V and 4 from J, leaving 18 bases between them. Germline loops: CDR1 SNHLY, CDR2 FYNNEI.